This is a list of T cell receptor beta chains from one sample in a study of OX40 agonist ivuxolimab in advanced cancers. The data were produced by immunoSEQ multiplex PCR, yet TCRdb's version contains in-frame clones alone and is incomplete. The sample records around 25,000 clones, approximately 85% being singletons. This specimen was CD4+ or CD8+ T cells sorted from blood, taken in a trial of the OX40 agonist ivuxolimab. The receptors shown here come from an adult with an advanced solid tumor such as melanoma, head and neck, liver or kidney cancer. Each CDR3 is given with its conserved first and last residue. D genes are given only for firm matches. Size values are once, few and many counts, or a class for expanded clones, and some rows have none.

j_call v_call clone_size d_call cdr3_nt cdr3_aa
TRBJ2-1 TRBV5-1 . TRBD2 TGCGCCAGCAGCTCCCTGCGGGGGGAAGATGAGCAGTTCTTC CASSSLRGEDEQFF
TRBJ2-5 TRBV19 . . TGTGCCAGTAGTATAGGACCACAGGGAAGAGGAGAGACCCAGTACTTC CASSIGPQGRGETQYF
TRBJ2-3 TRBV29-1 . . TGCAGCGTTGAACGCGGGACGACGGTGAGCACAGATACGCAGTATTTT CSVERGTTVSTDTQYF
TRBJ1-1 TRBV6-1 . TRBD1 TGTGCCAGCAGTATGGACAGGGGGTCCACTGAAGCTTTCTTT CASSMDRGSTEAFF
TRBJ1-1 TRBV18 . . TGTGCCAGCTCACCAGTCATGAACACTGAAGCTTTCTTT CASSPVMNTEAFF
TRBJ2-5 TRBV5-5 . TRBD1 TGTGCCGCCAATATGGGGACAGGGGGATTAGAGACCCAGTACTTC CAANMGTGGLETQYF
TRBJ2-6 TRBV19 . . TGTGCCAGTAGTATAGCTCCGCCTGGGGCCAACGTCCTGACTTTC CASSIAPPGANVLTF
TRBJ2-5 TRBV11-2 . TRBD1 TGTGCCAGCACCACAGGGGGACCGGAGACCCAGTACTTC CASTTGGPETQYF
TRBJ1-1 TRBV6-6 . . TGTGCCAGCACCGAGACTGGAAACACTGAAGCTTTCTTT CASTETGNTEAFF
TRBJ2-1 TRBV27 . TRBD2 TGTGCCAGCAGGCCTAGCGGGAGCAATGAGCAGTTCTTC CASRPSGSNEQFF
TRBJ2-5 TRBV2 once . TGTGCCAGCAGTTTTAACCGGGAAAAGGGCGGGGCCCAGTACTTC CASSFNREKGGAQYF
TRBJ1-1 TRBV10-3 . TRBD1 TGTGCCATCTCAGTAGGGACAGCGAACACTGAAGCTTTCTTT CAISVGTANTEAFF
TRBJ1-5 TRBV15 . . TGTGCCACCAGCAGAGTCTTACTCCCCGACGGCAATCAGCCCCAGCATTTT CATSRVLLPDGNQPQHF
TRBJ2-3 TRBV5-4 . . TGTGCCAGCAGCTCAGGCCGGGCGTCTAGCACAGATACGCAGTATTTT CASSSGRASSTDTQYF
TRBJ1-2 TRBV7-9 . . TGTGCCAGCAGCTTAGGCCCGGCAGACTATGGCTACACCTTC CASSLGPADYGYTF
TRBJ1-4 TRBV11-2 . TRBD1 TGTGCCAGCAGCTTAGATGGGACAGGCCATAATGAAAAACTGTTTTTT CASSLDGTGHNEKLFF
TRBJ2-1 TRBV7-6 . . TGTGCCAGCAGCTTAGATCAGGGTGGCGGGCAGTTCTTC CASSLDQGGGQFF
TRBJ2-5 TRBV9 . . TGTGCCAGCAGCGTAGCTGCGCAGCCGGGGCAAGAGACCCAGTACTTC CASSVAAQPGQETQYF
TRBJ2-3 TRBV6-5 . . TGTGCCAGCAGGTCTGCAGATACGCAGTATTTT CASRSADTQYF
TRBJ2-5 TRBV9 once TRBD1 TGTGCCAGCAGCCAGAGACAGGGGGCACACGAGACCCAGTACTTC CASSQRQGAHETQYF
TRBJ2-1 TRBV30 . . TGTGCCTGGAGTCCGTCCAATGAGCAGTTCTTC CAWSPSNEQFF
TRBJ2-5 TRBV7-2 few . TGTGCCAGCAGCAGAGCGACGAAAGAGACCCAGTACTTC CASSRATKETQYF
TRBJ2-7 TRBV7-2 . . TGTGCCAGCAGCTTCACCGGGGAGAGCTCCTACGAGCAGTACTTC CASSFTGESSYEQYF
TRBJ2-7 TRBV2 . . TGTGCCAGCAGTGACAGGGGCCTCTACGAGCAGTACTTC CASSDRGLYEQYF
TRBJ1-1 TRBV9 . . TGTGCCAGCAGCGTAGCTACAGCTAACACTGAAGCTTTCTTT CASSVATANTEAFF
TRBJ1-4 TRBV19 . . TGTGCCAGTAGTATAGTTCCGGCCCGGTTAAGATTAACTAATGAAAAACTGTTTTTT CASSIVPARLRLTNEKLFF
TRBJ2-5 TRBV9 . TRBD2 TGTGCCAGCAGCGTAGGCACTAGCGGGGGGACGGAGACCCAGTACTTC CASSVGTSGGTETQYF
TRBJ1-6 TRBV30 . . TGTGCCTGGAAGGGGGGATTTAATTCACCCCTCCACTTT CAWKGGFNSPLHF
TRBJ1-5 TRBV6-1 . . TGTGCCAGCACTATGGGGACAACCTTCAATCAGCCCCAGCATTTT CASTMGTTFNQPQHF
TRBJ2-1 TRBV9 . TRBD1 TGTGCCAGCAGCGCGACAGGGGGCTACAATGAGCAGTTCTTC CASSATGGYNEQFF
TRBJ2-1 TRBV29-1 . TRBD1 TGCAGCGTTGATACAGGGGGCGATGAGCAGTTCTTC CSVDTGGDEQFF
TRBJ2-1 TRBV5-1 . TRBD1 TGCGCCAGCAGCAAGGGACAGGGGGATGAGCAGTTCTTC CASSKGQGDEQFF
TRBJ2-1 TRBV11-3 . . TGTGCCAGCAGCTTAGAACTCGGGTACAATGAGCAGTTCTTC CASSLELGYNEQFF
TRBJ2-3 TRBV7-8 . TRBD2 TGTGCCAGCAACTTAGCGGGAGGGACTAATACGCAGTATTTT CASNLAGGTNTQYF
TRBJ1-5 TRBV30 . TRBD1 TGTGCCTGGGAACAGGGGGGCAATCAGCCCCAGCATTTT CAWEQGGNQPQHF
TRBJ1-6 TRBV14 . . TGTGCCAGCAGCCTCGCCCGGGGAGGTAATTCACCCCTCCACTTT CASSLARGGNSPLHF
TRBJ1-2 TRBV29-1 . TRBD1 TGCAGCGTTGGCGACAGGGGACGGGGCTACACCTTC CSVGDRGRGYTF
TRBJ2-5 TRBV19 . . TGTGCCAGTAGTATTACCACATCTCAAGAGACCCAGTACTTC CASSITTSQETQYF
TRBJ2-3 TRBV2 . . TGTGCCATCAAGCTGAGGGCAGAAGATACGCAGTATTTT CAIKLRAEDTQYF
TRBJ2-1 TRBV18 . . TGTGCCAGCTCACCACGAGGAATTGGTGAGCAGTTCTTC CASSPRGIGEQFF
TRBJ2-1 TRBV10-3 . . TGTGCCATCAGTACGGCGGACCCGTTGGTTGGCAATGAGCAGTTCTTC CAISTADPLVGNEQFF
TRBJ2-4 TRBV11-2 . . TGTGCCAGCAGCTTTTGGGGGCTGGCCAAAAACATTCAGTACTTC CASSFWGLAKNIQYF
TRBJ1-3 TRBV10-3 . . TGTGCCATCAGTGAGTCATTAGGAAGTGGAAACACCATATATTTT CAISESLGSGNTIYF
TRBJ2-1 TRBV10-3 . . TGTGCCATCAGTGACGGGACCCCGTCCAATGAGCAGTTCTTC CAISDGTPSNEQFF
TRBJ1-1 TRBV5-1 . . TGCGCCAGCAGCCCGGACACCTTGAACACTGAAGCTTTCTTT CASSPDTLNTEAFF
TRBJ2-1 TRBV4-3 . . TGCGCCAGCAGCCAAGATGGCGTCTACGCGGGGAATGAGCAGTTCTTC CASSQDGVYAGNEQFF
TRBJ2-3 TRBV5-5 . . TGTGCCAGCAGCTTTCGCGTGGTAGGCACAGATACGCAGTATTTT CASSFRVVGTDTQYF